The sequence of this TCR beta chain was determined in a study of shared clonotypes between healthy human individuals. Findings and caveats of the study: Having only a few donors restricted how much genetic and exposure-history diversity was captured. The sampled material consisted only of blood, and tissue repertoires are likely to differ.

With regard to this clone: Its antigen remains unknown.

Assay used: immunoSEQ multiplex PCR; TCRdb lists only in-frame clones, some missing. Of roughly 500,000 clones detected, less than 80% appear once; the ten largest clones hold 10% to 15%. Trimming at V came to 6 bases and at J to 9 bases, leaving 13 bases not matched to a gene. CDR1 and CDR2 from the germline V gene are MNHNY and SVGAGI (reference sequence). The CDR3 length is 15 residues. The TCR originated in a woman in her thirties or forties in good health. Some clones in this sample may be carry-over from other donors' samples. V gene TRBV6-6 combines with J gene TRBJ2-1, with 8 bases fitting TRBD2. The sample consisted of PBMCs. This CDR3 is CASRGGTRGIGEQFF. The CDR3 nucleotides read TGTGCCAGCAGGGGGGGGACTAGGGGCATTGGTGAGCAGTTCTTC.